The sequence of this TCR beta chain was determined in a study of circulating CD8 cells and anti-PD-1 response in melanoma. Each library started from around 14 ng of total RNA using the QIAseq Immune Repertoire TCR panel. TCRdb re-called the reads with MiXCR, one entry per CDR3 protein. The sample records about 800 distinct CDR3 sequences, approximately 8% being singletons. This clonotype is categorized as medium-sized. Trimming stripped 6 bases from V and 3 bases from J, with 12 bases between. Looked up from germline, CDR1 is MDHEN and CDR2 is SYDVKM. This CDR3 contains 14 residues. Live CD3+CD8+TCRalphabeta+ cells were sorted into four subsets by PD-1 and/or TIGIT.

Sequenced material: CD8+ T cells from PBMCs, taken at baseline or after one month of anti-PD-1 therapy (not recorded which). This rearrangement joins TRBV28 to TRBJ2-4; weak D call: TRBD1 (6 bases). The source is a human donor with melanoma. CDR3 nucleotides: TGTGCCAGCAGACAGGCGGACAGCAAAAACATTCAGTACTTC. It translates to CASRQADSKNIQYF.